The clone carrying this TCR beta chain turned up a few times. This specimen comes from a study of patients and donors after allogeneic stem cell transplantation. TCRdb independently ran MiXCR on the RT-PCR reads; one entry per CDR3 protein. This sample has around 9,900 distinct CDR3 sequences, with more than 4.5% found just once. The V and J ends lost 6 bases and 2 bases, in that order; junction bases with no gene match: 3. The V gene's germline CDR1 is MNHEY and CDR2 SVGEGT. This CDR3 is built from 14 residues. The chain links TRBV6-2 or TRBV6-3 to TRBJ2-7; 11 bases match TRBD2. The sequence came from a human donor who was either an allogeneic HSCT recipient or a stem cell or donor lymphocyte infusion donor (not recorded which). It is not recorded whose cells these are; they may come from a transplant donor. Sequencing input: blood, either unsorted or a sorted T cell fraction (not recorded which). The CDR3 sequence: CASRLTSGTYEQYF. CDR3 DNA sequence: TGTGCCAGCAGACTGACTAGCGGGACCTACGAGCAGTACTTC.